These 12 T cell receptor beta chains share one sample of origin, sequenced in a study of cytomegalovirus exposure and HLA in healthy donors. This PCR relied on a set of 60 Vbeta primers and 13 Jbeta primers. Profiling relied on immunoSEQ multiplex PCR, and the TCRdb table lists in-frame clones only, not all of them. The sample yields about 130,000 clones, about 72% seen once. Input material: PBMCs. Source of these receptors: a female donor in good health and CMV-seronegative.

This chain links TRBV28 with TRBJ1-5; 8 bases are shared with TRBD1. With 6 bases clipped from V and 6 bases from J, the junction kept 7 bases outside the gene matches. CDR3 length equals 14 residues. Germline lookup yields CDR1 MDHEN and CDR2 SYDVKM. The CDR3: CASRDDRGVQPQHF. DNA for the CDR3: TGTGCCAGCAGAGACGACAGGGGCGTTCAGCCCCAGCATTTT.

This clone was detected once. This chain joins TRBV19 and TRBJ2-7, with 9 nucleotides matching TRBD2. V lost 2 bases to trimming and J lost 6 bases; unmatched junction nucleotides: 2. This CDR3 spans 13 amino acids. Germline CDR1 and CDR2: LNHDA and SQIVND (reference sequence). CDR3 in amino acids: CASSIRGLAEQYF. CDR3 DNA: TGTGCCAGTAGTATACGGGGACTAGCCGAGCAGTACTTC.

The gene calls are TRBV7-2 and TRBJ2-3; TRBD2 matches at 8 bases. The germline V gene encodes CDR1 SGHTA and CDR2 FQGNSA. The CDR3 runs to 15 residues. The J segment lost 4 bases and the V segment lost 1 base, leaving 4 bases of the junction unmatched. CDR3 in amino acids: CASSLGSTSADTQYF. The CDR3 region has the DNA TGTGCCAGCAGCTTAGGGTCGACTAGCGCAGATACGCAGTATTTT.

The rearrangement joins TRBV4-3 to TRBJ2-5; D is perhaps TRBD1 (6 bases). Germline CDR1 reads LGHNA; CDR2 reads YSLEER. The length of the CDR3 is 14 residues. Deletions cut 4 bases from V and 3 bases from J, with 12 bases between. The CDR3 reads CASSPHRAEETQYF. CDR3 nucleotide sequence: TGCGCCAGCAGCCCTCACAGGGCGGAAGAGACCCAGTACTTC.

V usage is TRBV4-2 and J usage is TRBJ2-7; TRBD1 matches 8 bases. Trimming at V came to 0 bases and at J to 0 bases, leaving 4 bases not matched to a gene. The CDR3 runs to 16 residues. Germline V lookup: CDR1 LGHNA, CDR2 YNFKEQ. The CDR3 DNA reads TGTGCCAGCAGCCAAGATAGAGGGACAGGCTCCTACGAGCAGTACTTC. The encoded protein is CASSQDRGTGSYEQYF.

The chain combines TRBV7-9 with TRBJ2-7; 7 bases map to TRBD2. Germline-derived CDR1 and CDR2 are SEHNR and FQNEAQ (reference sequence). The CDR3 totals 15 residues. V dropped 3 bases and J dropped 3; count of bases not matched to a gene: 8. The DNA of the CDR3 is TGTGCCAGCAGCTTTTGGTCTAGCGGCCTCTACGAGCAGTACTTC. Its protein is CASSFWSSGLYEQYF.

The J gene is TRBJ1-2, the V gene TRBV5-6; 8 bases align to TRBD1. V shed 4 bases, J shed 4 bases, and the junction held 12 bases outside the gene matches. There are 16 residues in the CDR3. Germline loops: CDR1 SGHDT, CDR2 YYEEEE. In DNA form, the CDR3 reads TGTGCCAGCAGCCCTTTCGCGGGACAGGACTTCTATGGCTACACCTTC. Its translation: CASSPFAGQDFYGYTF.

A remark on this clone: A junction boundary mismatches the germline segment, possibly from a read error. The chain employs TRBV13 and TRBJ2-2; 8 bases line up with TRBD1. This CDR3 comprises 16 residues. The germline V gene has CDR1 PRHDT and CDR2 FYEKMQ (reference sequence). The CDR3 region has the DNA TGTGCCAGCAGCTTAGGGCAGGGGGCGAATACCGGGGAGCTGTTTTTT. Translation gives CASSLGQGANTGELFF.

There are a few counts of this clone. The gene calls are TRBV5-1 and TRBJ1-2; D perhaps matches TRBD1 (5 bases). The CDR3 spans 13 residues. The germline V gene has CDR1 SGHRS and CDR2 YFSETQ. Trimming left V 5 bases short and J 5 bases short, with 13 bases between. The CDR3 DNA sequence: TGCGCCAGCAGTTTGCTGGGGCTTTATGGCTACACCTTC. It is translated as CASSLLGLYGYTF. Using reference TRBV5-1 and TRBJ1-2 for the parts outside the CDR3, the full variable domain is KAGVTQTPRYLIKTRGQQVTLSCSPISGHRSVSWYQQTPGQGLQFLFEYFSETQRNKGNFPGRFSGRQFSNSRSEMNVSTLELGDSALYLCASSLLGLYGYTFGSGTRLTVV.

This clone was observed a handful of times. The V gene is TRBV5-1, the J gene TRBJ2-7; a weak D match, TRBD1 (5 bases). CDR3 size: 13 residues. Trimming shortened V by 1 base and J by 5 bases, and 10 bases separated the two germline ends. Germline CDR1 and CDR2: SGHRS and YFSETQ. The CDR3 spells CASSLRTSDEQYF. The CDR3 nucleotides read TGCGCCAGCAGCTTGAGGACATCGGACGAGCAGTACTTC.

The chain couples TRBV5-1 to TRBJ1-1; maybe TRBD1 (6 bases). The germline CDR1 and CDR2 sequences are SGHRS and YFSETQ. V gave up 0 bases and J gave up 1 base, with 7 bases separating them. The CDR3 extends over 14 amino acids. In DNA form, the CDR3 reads TGCGCCAGCAGCTTGGCCAGGGGGAACACTGAAGCTTTCTTT. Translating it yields CASSLARGNTEAFF.

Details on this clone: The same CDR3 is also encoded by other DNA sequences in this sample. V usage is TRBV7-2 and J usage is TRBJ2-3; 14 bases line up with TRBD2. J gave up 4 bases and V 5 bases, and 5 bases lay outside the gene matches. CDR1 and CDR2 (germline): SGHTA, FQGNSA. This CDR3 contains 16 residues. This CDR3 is CASSPRLAGGPDTQYF. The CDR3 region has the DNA TGTGCCAGCAGCCCGAGACTAGCGGGAGGGCCAGATACGCAGTATTTT.